The table lists the clone carrying this T cell receptor beta chain with a count of one. Its antigen is undetermined. Splitting the CD4+ cells yielded a CD45RA+ naive subset and a CD45RA-negative memory subset. The CDR3 contains 13 residues. V was clipped by 3 bases and J by 5 bases; unmatched bases: 3. The germline CDR1 and CDR2 sequences are MNHEY and SMNVEV (reference sequence). The sample is drawn from a study of shared clonotypes between healthy human individuals. Data came from immunoSEQ multiplex PCR; TCRdb stores just in-frame clones and leaves some out. The repertoire holds 550,000 to 700,000 clones, with about three quarters as singletons. Regarding the study as a whole: The naive CD4 repertoires of a handful of donors were compared, and 5% to 6.5% of clonotypes were shared. Rarefaction gave evidence that sorted-subset sequencing remained incomplete despite large depth. The authors sampled blood alone, and tissue repertoires likely differ.

The clonotype comes from a woman in her twenties or thirties in good health. The genes are TRBV27 and TRBJ2-5, with 7 bases identical to TRBD2. The sample taken for sequencing was memory CD4+ T cells sorted from blood. Subset given: CD45RA-negative fraction. As DNA, the CDR3 is TGTGCCAGCAGTTTGGGGAGGGAGGAGACCCAGTACTTC. Translating gives CASSLGREETQYF.